Following are 24 T cell receptor beta chains from one sample sequenced in a study of patients and donors after allogeneic stem cell transplantation. TCRdb independently ran MiXCR on the RT-PCR reads; one entry per CDR3 protein. The sample consists of approximately 140,000 distinct CDR3 sequences, over 35% of them appearing once. Sequencing used blood, either unsorted or a sorted T cell fraction (not recorded which). All receptors come from a human donor who was either an allogeneic HSCT recipient or a stem cell or donor lymphocyte infusion donor (not recorded which). It is not recorded whose cells these are; they may come from a transplant donor.

This clonotype was found a few times. V is TRBV29-1 and J is TRBJ1-5; D might be TRBD1 (5 bases). Trimming removed 5 bases from V and 3 bases from J, with 11 bases in between. Germline CDR1 is SQVTM and CDR2 is ANQGSEA. The CDR3 covers 13 residues. CDR3 nucleotide sequence: TGCAGCGTTTCCGGGGGATTCAATCAGCCCCAGCATTTT. This translates into CSVSGGFNQPQHF.

The gene calls are TRBV6-5 and TRBJ2-3; perhaps D is TRBD1 or TRBD2 (5 bases each). The length of the CDR3 is 17 residues. Germline CDR1 MNHEY, CDR2 SVGAGI. With 6 bases removed from V and 0 bases from J, the gap between germline ends came to 19 bases. CDR3 amino acids: CASSRDAISSSTDTQYF. The CDR3 nucleotides are TGTGCCAGCAGCCGGGACGCCATCTCAAGCAGCACAGATACGCAGTATTTT.

V gene TRBV7-9 combines with J gene TRBJ1-6, with 7 bases matching TRBD1. J lost 6 bases, V lost 2 bases, and 7 bases had no gene match. Germline V gene lookup returns CDR1 SEHNR and CDR2 FQNEAQ (reference sequence). This CDR3 region has 16 residues. CDR3 bases: TGTGCCAGCAGCTTACGTCTTTGGGACAGTAATTCACCCCTCCACTTT. The encoded protein is CASSLRLWDSNSPLHF.

This clonotype has just one count. At one of its ends the junction is not consistent with the germline gene, which may arise from a read error. The J gene is TRBJ1-1, the V gene TRBV7-7; D gene uncertain. Germline-derived CDR1 and CDR2 are SSHAT and FNYEAQ (reference sequence). This CDR3 comprises 11 residues. The CDR3 protein is CASSFKPKAFF. In nucleotides, the CDR3 is TGTGCTAGCAGCTTCAAGCCTAAAGCTTTCTTT.

V gene TRBV11-2 combines with J gene TRBJ1-4, with a tentative D call TRBD1 (5 bases). V was trimmed by 5 bases and J by 7 bases, leaving 20 bases between them. In germline, CDR1 is SGHAT, CDR2 FQNNGV. The CDR3 spans 16 residues. In nucleotides, the CDR3 is TGTGCCAGCAGCGCCCGGTGGGGGGGAAGATTTGAAAAACTGTTTTTT. This gives the protein CASSARWGGRFEKLFF.

The genes are TRBV20-1 and TRBJ1-6, with 7 positions matching TRBD1. V shed 4 bases, J shed 8 bases, and the junction held 5 bases outside the gene matches. This CDR3 is built from 13 residues. Germline CDR1 reads DFQATT; CDR2 reads SNEGSKA (reference sequence). The CDR3 DNA reads as TGCAGTGCTATTGGGACAGAGCATTCACCCCTCCACTTT. Translated: CSAIGTEHSPLHF.

This rearrangement joins TRBV7-9 to TRBJ2-7, with 9 positions matching TRBD2. V gave up 5 bases and J gave up 0 bases; unmatched junction bases: 8. The CDR3 spans 16 residues. The germline gives CDR1 SEHNR, CDR2 FQNEAQ (reference sequence). Here the CDR3 reads CASSPRLAGSSYEQYF. The CDR3 DNA reads as TGTGCCAGCAGCCCACGGCTAGCGGGAAGCTCCTACGAGCAGTACTTC.

A few counts support this clonotype. The CDR3: CASSAAGTVLRVFF. In DNA, the CDR3 is TGTGCCAGCAGTGCCGCCGGGACAGTTCTACGCGTTTTCTTT. This chain links TRBV12-3 or TRBV12-4 with TRBJ1-1; TRBD1 agrees at 7 bases. This CDR3 spans 14 amino acids. V lost 5 bases to trimming and J lost 13 bases; unmatched junction nucleotides: 16.

In this sample, this clonotype turned up a few times. The rearrangement joins TRBV5-5 to TRBJ1-2; D remains unclear. CDR3 size: 14 residues. The V gene's germline CDR1 is SGHKS and CDR2 YYEKEE (reference sequence). V lost 4 bases to trimming and J lost 0 bases, with 10 bases between them. The CDR3 spells CASSHAASNYGYTF. The CDR3 coding sequence is TGTGCCAGCAGCCATGCGGCATCTAACTATGGCTACACCTTC. Filled out from reference TRBV5-5 and TRBJ1-2, the complete variable domain reads DAGVTQSPTHLIKTRGQQVTLRCSPISGHKSVSWYQQVLGQGPQFIFQYYEKEERGRGNFPDRFSARQFPNYSSELNVNALLLGDSALYLCASSHAASNYGYTFGSGTRLTVV.

This clonotype was picked up a small number of times. The genes are TRBV12-3 or TRBV12-4 and TRBJ2-1; D might be TRBD2 (7 bases). CDR3 length equals 12 residues. V was clipped by 6 bases and J by 9 bases, with 12 bases between them. The DNA of the CDR3 is TGTGCCAGCAGGGGGGGGCTCTCTGAGCAGTTCTTC. This gives the protein CASRGGLSEQFF.

This sequence joins TRBV27 and TRBJ2-5, with 8 bases fitting TRBD1. Trimming removed 5 bases from V and 5 bases from J; junction bases left unmatched: 10. Germline CDR1 is MNHEY and CDR2 is SMNVEV (reference sequence). The CDR3 covers 15 residues. In DNA, the CDR3 is TGTGCCAGCAGTCCCCGGACAGGGCCAACGGAGACCCAGTACTTC. It yields the protein CASSPRTGPTETQYF.

The chain carries TRBV4-3 and TRBJ2-3; 9 bases agree with TRBD2. The germline gives CDR1 LGHNA, CDR2 YSLEER. V dropped 4 bases and J dropped 5; count of bases not matched to a gene: 4. This CDR3 has 14 amino acids. CDR3 residues: CASSPSGERDTQYF. The CDR3 bases are TGCGCCAGCAGCCCTAGCGGGGAGAGAGATACGCAGTATTTT.

The V and J genes are TRBV9 and TRBJ2-1, with 8 bases aligning to TRBD1. Germline CDR1 is SGDLS and CDR2 is YYNGEE. Trimming cost V 3 bases and J 4 bases; bases outside gene matches: 15. CDR3 length: 18 residues. The CDR3 DNA sequence: TGTGCCAGCAGCGCCCATTTCATCCGGGACAGGACTTACAATGAGCAGTTCTTC. Translated: CASSAHFIRDRTYNEQFF.

The chain couples TRBV12-3 or TRBV12-4 to TRBJ1-3, with D tentatively TRBD1 (5 bases). Trimming pared 2 bases from V and 2 bases from J, leaving 10 bases between. The CDR3 extends over 15 amino acids. In DNA, the CDR3 is TGTGCCAGCAGTTTAAGGGCAGGGACTGGAAACACCATATATTTT. The encoded protein is CASSLRAGTGNTIYF.

The chain joins TRBV4-3 to TRBJ2-5; weak D call: TRBD2 (5 bases). The V end lost 5 bases, the J end lost 1 base, and 14 bases lay between the germline ends. CDR3 length: 15 residues. Germline lookup yields CDR1 LGHNA and CDR2 YSLEER. Here the CDR3 reads CASSVLVGLQETQYF. CDR3 nucleotides: TGCGCCAGCAGCGTCTTAGTTGGACTCCAAGAGACCCAGTACTTC.

The chain uses TRBV7-3 and TRBJ1-3; possible D gene TRBD1, 6 bases. This CDR3 region has 13 residues. Germline CDR1 reads SGHTA; CDR2 reads FQGTGA. Trimming removed 3 bases from V and 4 bases from J, with 7 bases in between. The CDR3 protein is CASSFGQGNTIYF. Written as DNA, the CDR3 is TGTGCCAGCAGCTTTGGACAGGGAAACACCATATATTTT.

This clonotype was found a few times. The CDR3 bases are TGTGCCATCACCAAGTCCGGGGGGGGTACAGATACGCAGTATTTT. This encodes CAITKSGGGTDTQYF. The J gene is TRBJ2-3, the V gene TRBV10-3; 8 positions agree with TRBD2. The length of the CDR3 is 15 residues. The V gene's germline CDR1 is ENHRY and CDR2 SYGVKD. Trimming removed 7 bases from V and 3 bases from J; junction bases left unmatched: 9.

This clonotype has only a few counts. The chain employs TRBV12-3 or TRBV12-4 and TRBJ1-1; D call uncertain. Trimming pared 2 bases from V and 6 bases from J, leaving 7 bases between. This CDR3 is 12 amino acids long. The CDR3 sequence is CASSLSSAEAFF. In DNA form, the CDR3 reads TGTGCCAGCAGTTTATCCAGCGCTGAAGCTTTCTTT.

The chain employs TRBV6-6 and TRBJ2-3; 11 bases map to TRBD2. CDR3 length equals 15 residues. Germline lookup yields CDR1 MNHNY and CDR2 SVGAGI (reference sequence). With 6 bases clipped from V and 6 bases from J, the junction kept 8 bases outside the gene matches. CDR3 nucleotides: TGTGCCAGCAGGGATAGCGGGGGGGTCAGGGATACGCAGTATTTT. Its translation: CASRDSGGVRDTQYF.

A few counts support this clonotype. The V and J genes are TRBV20-1 and TRBJ1-5, with D uncertain. This CDR3 has 11 amino acids. The germline V and J ends were trimmed by 4 bases and 7 bases, with 8 bases remaining between them. Germline V gene data show CDR1 as DFQATT and CDR2 as SNEGSKA (reference sequence). CDR3 DNA sequence: TGCAGTGCTACAGGAGGCCAGCCCCAGCATTTT. This translates into CSATGGQPQHF.

In regard to this clonotype: A read error may account for a junction end that differs from germline. The chain couples TRBV28 to TRBJ1-6; D is undetermined. This CDR3 contains 14 residues. Germline loops: CDR1 MDHEN, CDR2 SYDVKM. The CDR3 sequence is CPSSFPVPPISLHF. As DNA, the CDR3 is TGTCCCAGCAGTTTTCCGGTCCCTCCGATATCCCTCCACTTT.

This clonotype was seen a handful of times. This rearrangement joins TRBV28 to TRBJ2-7; 8 bases line up with TRBD1. Germline CDR1 and CDR2: MDHEN and SYDVKM. This CDR3 is 15 amino acids long. V gave up 6 bases and J gave up 2 bases; unmatched junction bases: 9. CDR3 nucleotide sequence: TGTGCCAGCAGCCGCCCCGGGACAGGAACCTACGAGCAGTACTTC. This encodes CASSRPGTGTYEQYF. Full variable domain (outside the CDR3, taken from reference TRBV28 and TRBJ2-7): DVKVTQSSRYLVKRTGEKVFLECVQDMDHENMFWYRQDPGLGLRLIYFSYDVKMKEKGDIPEGYSVSREKKERFSLILESASTNQTSMYLCASSRPGTGTYEQYFGPGTRLTVT.

This chain links TRBV12-3 or TRBV12-4 with TRBJ1-2; D is unresolved. CDR3 length equals 13 residues. Between the trimmed V and J ends, which lost 4 bases and 4 bases, there was a span of 10 bases. The CDR3 sequence is CASSSLNAYGYTF. CDR3 nucleotides: TGTGCCAGCAGTTCCCTTAATGCCTATGGCTACACCTTC.

This clonotype came up a few times. V and J are TRBV20-1 and TRBJ1-1; TRBD1 aligns across 8 bases. This CDR3 comprises 13 residues. Trimming removed 4 bases from V and 1 base from J; junction bases left unmatched: 2. Germline V gene data show CDR1 as DFQATT and CDR2 as SNEGSKA (reference sequence). CDR3 nucleotide sequence: TGCAGTGCTAACAGGGGGGGGAACACTGAAGCTTTCTTT. Translation gives CSANRGGNTEAFF.